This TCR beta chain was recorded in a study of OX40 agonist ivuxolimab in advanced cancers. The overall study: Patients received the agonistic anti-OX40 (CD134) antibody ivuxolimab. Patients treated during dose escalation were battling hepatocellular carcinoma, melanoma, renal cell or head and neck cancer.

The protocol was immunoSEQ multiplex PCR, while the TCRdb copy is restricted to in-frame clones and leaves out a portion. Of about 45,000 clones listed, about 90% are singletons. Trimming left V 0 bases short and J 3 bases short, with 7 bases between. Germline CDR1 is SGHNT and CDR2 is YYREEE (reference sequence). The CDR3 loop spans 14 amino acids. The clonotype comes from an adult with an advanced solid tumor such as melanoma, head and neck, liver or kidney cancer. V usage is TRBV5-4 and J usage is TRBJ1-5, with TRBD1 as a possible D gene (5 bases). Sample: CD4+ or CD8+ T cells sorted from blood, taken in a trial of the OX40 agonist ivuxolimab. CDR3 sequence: CASSLGGANQPQHF. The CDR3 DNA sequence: TGTGCCAGCAGCTTGGGCGGGGCCAATCAGCCCCAGCATTTT.